These 20 T cell receptor beta chains were all obtained from the same sample, sequenced in a study of neurological immune-mediated disorders. Via MiXCR, TCRdb re-called the 5' RACE reads, giving one row per CDR3 protein. The sample has some 49,000 distinct CDR3 sequences, under 15% seen once. Documented time point: longitudinal time-point 2. Source material: PBMCs. The receptors stem from a male donor with HTLV-1-associated myelopathy (HAM/TSP).

The V gene is TRBV5-1, the J gene TRBJ2-5; D possibly corresponds to TRBD1 (5 bases). The ends were cut back, 0 bases at V and 4 bases at J, with 13 bases in the middle. Germline V lookup: CDR1 SGHRS, CDR2 YFSETQ. The CDR3 totals 15 residues. The chain's CDR3 is CASSLEAGWAETQYF. The CDR3 DNA reads as TGCGCCAGCAGCTTGGAGGCAGGGTGGGCAGAGACCCAGTACTTC.

At least ten counts were recorded for this clonotype. This chain links TRBV14 with TRBJ2-3; tentatively, D is TRBD1 (6 bases). V was trimmed by 0 bases and J by 4 bases, leaving 14 bases between them. This CDR3 is 16 amino acids long. CDR1 and CDR2 from the germline V gene are SGHDN and FVKESK. CDR3 sequence reads: CASSQDKGQPADTQYF. The CDR3 nucleotides read TGTGCCAGCAGCCAAGACAAAGGACAGCCGGCAGATACGCAGTATTTT.

This clonotype occurred many times. The CDR3 bases are TGTGCCAGCCGCTCCCTTTCGGGGGGCACAGATACGCAGTATTTT. It yields the protein CASRSLSGGTDTQYF. The V call is TRBV12-3 or TRBV12-4, the J call TRBJ2-3; D is possibly TRBD2 (6 bases). This CDR3 region has 15 residues. The V end lost 8 bases, the J end lost 1 base, and 16 bases lay between the germline ends.

This clonotype was seen at least ten times. The CDR3 region has the DNA TGTGCCAGCAGCTTAGGGACAGGATGGCAGGGCTACACCTTC. Translation gives CASSLGTGWQGYTF. The chain combines TRBV7-9 with TRBJ1-2, with TRBD1 identical over 7 bases. Germline V gene data show CDR1 as SEHNR and CDR2 as FQNEAQ (reference sequence). The CDR3 has 14 residues. V lost 1 base, J lost 8 bases, and 7 bases stayed unmatched.

This clonotype appeared many times. This rearrangement joins TRBV5-1 to TRBJ1-6; 10 positions agree with TRBD1. This CDR3 has 17 amino acids. V gave up 4 bases and J gave up 10 bases; unmatched junction bases: 14. Germline lookup yields CDR1 SGHRS and CDR2 YFSETQ. CDR3: CASSKSPGQGVDSPLHF. In DNA form, the CDR3 reads TGCGCCAGCAGCAAAAGCCCTGGACAGGGGGTGGACTCACCCCTCCACTTT. Using reference TRBV5-1 and TRBJ1-6 for the parts outside the CDR3, the full variable domain is KAGVTQTPRYLIKTRGQQVTLSCSPISGHRSVSWYQQTPGQGLQFLFEYFSETQRNKGNFPGRFSGRQFSNSRSEMNVSTLELGDSALYLCASSKSPGQGVDSPLHFGNGTRLTVT.

This clonotype was counted many times. The chain combines TRBV20-1 with TRBJ2-7; D gene unclear. This CDR3 contains 15 residues. Germline CDR1 is DFQATT and CDR2 is SNEGSKA (reference sequence). V dropped 3 bases and J dropped 3 bases, with 18 bases sitting between them. The chain's CDR3 is CSASSLLAVNYEQYF. The CDR3, as DNA: TGCAGTGCTAGTAGTTTATTGGCCGTAAACTACGAGCAGTACTTC.

This clonotype was found many times. The chain employs TRBV20-1 and TRBJ2-5, with 8 bases lining up with TRBD2. The V gene end was trimmed by 6 bases and the J gene end by 2 bases; junction bases not matched to a gene: 5. Germline CDR1 is DFQATT and CDR2 is SNEGSKA (reference sequence). This CDR3 contains 13 residues. DNA for the CDR3: TGCAGTGCCCTTCGGGGGGGACAAGAGACCCAGTACTTC. This codes for CSALRGGQETQYF.

The table lists this clonotype with many counts. The rearrangement joins TRBV20-1 to TRBJ2-1, with D uncertain. Germline loops: CDR1 DFQATT, CDR2 SNEGSKA (reference sequence). Trimming left V 5 bases short and J 10 bases short, with 21 bases between. This CDR3 region has 14 residues. This CDR3 is CSAPKDLYVQEQFF. CDR3 coding DNA: TGCAGTGCTCCAAAGGACCTCTACGTTCAGGAGCAGTTCTTC.

This clonotype appeared many times. The chain joins TRBV20-1 to TRBJ1-4, with a weak D call TRBD1 (6 bases). Trimming took 5 bases from V and 7 from J, leaving 14 bases between them. In germline, CDR1 is DFQATT, CDR2 SNEGSKA (reference sequence). This CDR3 has 13 amino acids. The CDR3 DNA is TGCAGTGCTCGAGGGGGTGCCGGTGAAAAACTGTTTTTT. The encoded protein is CSARGGAGEKLFF.

This clonotype was picked up many times. The chain carries TRBV20-1 and TRBJ1-5; 7 bases align to TRBD1. CDR1 is DFQATT, CDR2 SNEGSKA, per germline (reference sequence). The CDR3 has 17 residues. The trim removed 0 bases at V and 1 base at J, leaving 9 bases unmatched. The CDR3 region has the DNA TGCAGTGCTAGAGATCTAGGGAAAGGGGGCAGCAATCAGCCCCAGCATTTT. It codes for CSARDLGKGGSNQPQHF.

A note on this clonotype: A much larger clonotype is one base distant, so this may be a read error. No conserved phenylalanine or tryptophan ends this CDR3, so it is likely a read error. J is TRBJ2-1 and V is TRBV5-1; a weak D match, TRBD2 (7 bases). V was pared by 0 bases and J by 3 bases, with 13 bases between. Looked up from germline, CDR1 is SGHRS and CDR2 is YFSETQ. This CDR3 is 16 amino acids long. In nucleotides, the CDR3 is TGCGCCAGCAGCTTGGAGGGGGGGGCGATCTACAATGAGCAGTTCTTA. It encodes CASSLEGGAIYNEQFL.

In its sample, this clonotype was seen many times. The gene calls are TRBV5-1 and TRBJ1-2; D gene uncertain. V was shortened by 0 bases and J by 5 bases, with 14 bases between the two germline ends. The CDR3 loop spans 15 amino acids. CDR1 is SGHRS and CDR2 is YFSETQ in the germline V gene. The CDR3 is CASSLDRLRAYGYTF. CDR3 sequence (DNA): TGCGCCAGCAGCTTGGATCGGCTAAGGGCTTATGGCTACACCTTC.

This clonotype was seen many times. This sequence joins TRBV4-3 and TRBJ2-7; D might be TRBD2 (5 bases). CDR3 size: 15 residues. The germline gives CDR1 LGHNA, CDR2 YSLEER. Trimming pared 0 bases from V and 3 bases from J, leaving 12 bases between. DNA of the CDR3: TGCGCCAGCAGCCAAGAGGAGCAGGAGGACTACGAGCAGTACTTC. This codes for CASSQEEQEDYEQYF.

This clonotype showed up just a few times. The J gene is TRBJ2-5, the V gene TRBV5-1, with D uncertain. This CDR3 comprises 13 residues. Between the trimmed V and J ends, which lost 3 bases and 3 bases, there was a span of 9 bases. In germline, CDR1 is SGHRS, CDR2 YFSETQ. The CDR3 region is CASSSGSEETQYF. CDR3 DNA sequence: TGCGCCAGCAGCTCCGGGTCCGAAGAGACCCAGTACTTC.

This clonotype was seen many times. The gene calls are TRBV20-1 and TRBJ2-1; D is unclear. Trimming took 5 bases from V and 0 from J, leaving 14 bases between them. This CDR3 is built from 15 residues. Germline CDR1 DFQATT, CDR2 SNEGSKA (reference sequence). The CDR3 bases are TGCAGTGCTCTACTTCCTCAGAGCTCCTACAATGAGCAGTTCTTC. Amino acid sequence: CSALLPQSSYNEQFF.

This clonotype was recorded at least ten times. With a much larger clone just one base away, this may be a read error. V usage is TRBV9 and J usage is TRBJ1-1; D unclear. The V end lost 0 bases, the J end lost 6 bases, and 12 bases lay between the germline ends. The CDR3 contains 14 residues. Germline assignment: CDR1 SGDLS and CDR2 YYNGEE. CDR3 sequence (DNA): TGTGCCAGCAGCGTAGAAGACAAAGACGCTGAAGCTTTCTTT. Protein: CASSVEDKDAEAFF.

This clonotype was counted many times. The rearrangement links TRBV3-1 to TRBJ1-1; D is perhaps TRBD1 (5 bases). CDR3 length: 15 amino acids. Germline assignment: CDR1 LGHDT and CDR2 YNNKEL (reference sequence). Trimming took off 5 bases at V and 3 bases at J, with 16 bases between the two ends. The CDR3 coding sequence is TGTGCCAGCAGCGGGACCGAGACTTGGGACACTGAAGCTTTCTTT. It specifies CASSGTETWDTEAFF.

This clonotype was counted ten times or more. The chain links TRBV4-3 to TRBJ2-1; the D is unclear. Trimming stripped 0 bases from V and 4 bases from J, with 10 bases between. Germline-derived CDR1 and CDR2 are LGHNA and YSLEER. The CDR3 spans 15 residues. The CDR3, as DNA: TGCGCCAGCAGCCAAGATGGGAATAGATACAATGAGCAGTTCTTC. Protein sequence: CASSQDGNRYNEQFF.

About this clonotype itself: With a much larger clone just one base away, this may be a read error. The chain combines TRBV6-1 with TRBJ2-7, with D tentatively TRBD1 (5 bases). V lost 6 bases and J 3 bases, leaving 15 bases between the germline ends. Germline CDR1 is MNHNS and CDR2 is SASEGT. CDR3 length equals 14 residues. The CDR3 loop reads CASRANRIYYEQYF. Written as DNA, the CDR3 is TGTGCCAGCAGAGCTAACAGGATTTACTACGAGCAGTACTTC.

Points on this clonotype: This may be a read error, as it is one base from a much larger clone. The V gene is TRBV6-4, the J gene TRBJ2-3, with a tentative D call TRBD1 (5 bases). Trimming shortened V by 6 bases and J by 0 bases, and 13 bases separated the two germline ends. Germline values: CDR1 MRHNA, CDR2 SNTAGT. The CDR3 loop spans 15 amino acids. CDR3 in DNA: TGTGCCAGCAGCCAGGACAAGATTAGCACAGATACGCAGTATTTT. This codes for CASSQDKISTDTQYF.